Listed below are T cell receptor beta chains from one sample, sequenced in a study of T cell responses to AZD1222 COVID-19 vaccine. Method: immunoSEQ multiplex PCR; TCRdb's copy keeps in-frame clones and lacks some. The table shows 80,000 or so clones, with roughly 82% occurring only once. The starting material was peripheral blood, obtained on day 0 of AZD1222 vaccination. These receptors all stem from an adult in good health. Both conserved end residues are part of each CDR3.

V gene	CDR3 protein
TRBV30	CAWSVPGQVKGYTF
TRBV4-3	CASSQDGQAEEKLFF
TRBV25-1	CASSPGVPGELFF
TRBV30	CAWSIQGNYGYTF
TRBV6-5	CASSYSRDSSYEQYF
TRBV18	CASSPPTSGSRVGMQFF
TRBV6-5	CASSLTGTNTGELFF
TRBV5-1	CASSFGTGNTGELFF
TRBV5-1	CASSWTGGETQYF
TRBV6-4	CASISGVRGISNYGYTF
TRBV5-1	CASRPTPRTSTDTQYF
TRBV4-2	CASSQSTGTGGVDGYTF
TRBV7-2	CASSLAGGQETQYF
TRBV7-9	CASGGLTEKLFF
TRBV3-1/TRBV3-2	CASSQIASRGGTEAFF
TRBV6-5	CASSLTGGSAFF
TRBV7-2	CASSPDRGHQPQHF
TRBV7-2	CASSSPQPGSEQYF
TRBV5-8	CASSFTTHGGNTEAFF